A single sample is the source of the 30 T cell receptor beta chains below, sequenced in a study of blood T cell repertoires in COVID-19. The repertoire was sequenced with immunoSEQ multiplex PCR; TCRdb's copy has only in-frame clones and lacks some. Among around 150,000 clones listed, more than 75% were seen once. Specimen: peripheral blood. These receptor sequences come from a man aged 35 to 55 with acute or convalescent COVID-19.

The rearrangement uses TRBV18 and TRBJ1-1, with a tentative D call TRBD1 (6 bases). Trimming removed 5 bases at V and 11 bases at J, with 18 bases between. Germline assignment: CDR1 KGHSH and CDR2 LQKENI. CDR3 length: 13 residues. The CDR3 coding sequence is TGTGCCAGCTCATCATCTCAGGGGTATAGCGCTTTCTTT. Translating gives CASSSSQGYSAFF.

The chain is built from TRBV5-4 and TRBJ2-1, with 12 bases aligning to TRBD2. The V and J ends lost 5 bases and 4 bases, in that order; junction bases with no gene match: 4. Germline V lookup: CDR1 SGHNT, CDR2 YYREEE (reference sequence). There are 15 residues in the CDR3. The CDR3 is CASRNGTSGYNEQFF. The CDR3 region has the DNA TGTGCCAGCAGGAATGGGACTAGCGGGTACAATGAGCAGTTCTTC.

This clone showed up just a few times. The chain has TRBV10-2 and TRBJ2-7; 13 positions agree with TRBD2. The length of the CDR3 is 15 residues. The trim removed 7 bases at V and 3 bases at J, leaving 6 bases unmatched. CDR1 WSHSY and CDR2 SAAADI come from the germline V gene. CDR3 in DNA: TGCGCCAGCACCTCGACTAGCGGGGGGAACTACGAGCAGTACTTC. As protein: CASTSTSGGNYEQYF.

J is TRBJ2-7 and V is TRBV6-6; D unresolved. Germline CDR1 and CDR2: MNHNY and SVGAGI (reference sequence). CDR3 length equals 13 residues. V lost 5 bases, J lost 2 bases, and 10 bases lay in between. CDR3 DNA sequence: TGTGCCAGCAGTCTTTCAGTTGCCTACGAGCAGTACTTC. This sequence encodes CASSLSVAYEQYF.

The chain carries TRBV7-2 and TRBJ2-7, with unresolved D. Germline V gene lookup returns CDR1 SGHTA and CDR2 FQGNSA. CDR3 length: 15 amino acids. The V gene lost 1 base and the J gene lost 1 base, with 11 bases spanning the gap. Here the CDR3 DNA reads TGTGCCAGCAGCTTAGATGGCGGTGGGTCCTACGAGCAGTACTTC. Translation gives CASSLDGGGSYEQYF.

This chain joins TRBV6-6 and TRBJ2-7; 13 bases align to TRBD2. V dropped 6 bases and J dropped 2; count of bases not matched to a gene: 4. The CDR3 totals 15 residues. Germline V CDR1 and CDR2: MNHNY, SVGAGI (reference sequence). The CDR3 DNA follows: TGTGCCAGCAGCCCCACTAGCGGGGGGGCCTACGAGCAGTACTTC. Translation: CASSPTSGGAYEQYF.

This chain connects TRBV3-1 (or the pseudogene TRBV3-2) to TRBJ1-2, with 8 nucleotides matching TRBD1. The V gene end was trimmed by 1 base and the J gene end by 2 bases; junction bases not matched to a gene: 9. The germline CDR1 and CDR2 sequences are LGHDT and YNNKEL (reference sequence). This CDR3 comprises 17 residues. CDR3 sequence reads: CASSQGGSRTGNYGYTF. The CDR3 nucleotides are TGTGCCAGCAGCCAAGGGGGAAGCAGGACAGGGAACTATGGCTACACCTTC.

This clone appeared a single time. This chain connects TRBV7-2 to TRBJ2-1, with D possibly TRBD2 on 5 matching bases. V lost 3 bases and J lost 5, with 11 bases in between. This CDR3 is 14 amino acids long. Germline CDR1 and CDR2: SGHTA and FQGNSA. The CDR3 DNA is TGTGCCAGCAGCTTGATTCTAGCAAACAATGAGCAGTTCTTC. It translates to CASSLILANNEQFF.

The V and J genes are TRBV27 and TRBJ2-7, with 7 bases that match TRBD2. The CDR3 runs to 13 residues. V gave up 2 bases and J gave up 7 bases; unmatched junction bases: 5. Germline assignment: CDR1 MNHEY and CDR2 SMNVEV (reference sequence). CDR3 coding DNA: TGTGCCAGCAGTTTAAAGGCCGGGGGGGAGCAGTACTTC. Its translation is CASSLKAGGEQYF.

There are a few counts of this clone. The chain carries TRBV4-2 and TRBJ1-1; 11 bases match TRBD1. The length of the CDR3 is 15 residues. Germline V gives CDR1 LGHNA, CDR2 YNFKEQ. J was trimmed by 3 bases and V by 4 bases; bases with no gene match: 4. The chain's CDR3 is CASSRSGQGDTEAFF. CDR3 sequence (DNA): TGTGCCAGCAGCCGATCGGGACAGGGGGACACTGAAGCTTTCTTT.

V and J are TRBV7-3 and TRBJ2-3; 8 nucleotides agree with TRBD1. V lost 0 bases, J lost 1 base, and 6 bases stayed unmatched. The V gene's germline CDR1 is SGHTA and CDR2 FQGTGA. CDR3 length: 17 residues. CDR3 in amino acids: CASSLTGQGERTDTQYF. CDR3 in DNA: TGTGCCAGCAGCTTAACTGGACAGGGAGAACGCACAGATACGCAGTATTTT.

The rearrangement links TRBV29-1 to TRBJ1-2, with TRBD1 identical over 8 bases. Germline V CDR1 and CDR2: SQVTM, ANQGSEA. V shed 3 bases and J 3 bases; nucleotides not matched to a gene: 3. The CDR3 runs 13 residues. CDR3: CSVDKDRDYGYTF. As DNA, the CDR3 is TGCAGCGTTGACAAGGACAGGGACTATGGCTACACCTTC.

The gene calls are TRBV5-4 and TRBJ1-2; tentative D call: TRBD1 (6 bases). This CDR3 is built from 15 residues. The V end was cut by 3 bases, the J end by 5 bases, with 17 bases between. Germline CDR1 reads SGHNT; CDR2 reads YYREEE (reference sequence). The CDR3 reads CASSSTGTILYGYTF. The CDR3 nucleotides are TGTGCCAGCAGCTCCACCGGGACAATACTTTATGGCTACACCTTC.

The chain links TRBV21-1 to TRBJ2-7; the table's D call TRBD1 went unverified against the DNA. TRBV21-1 is annotated as a pseudogene. The CDR3 loop spans 17 amino acids. CDR3 coding DNA: TGTGCCAGCAGCAAAGAAAGAGAACCAGGGGACCGTGACGAGCAGTACTTC. It codes for CASSKEREPGDRDEQYF.

This chain uses TRBV19 with TRBJ1-2, with 7 positions matching TRBD1. The CDR3 has 15 amino acids. Trimming cost V 5 bases and J 3 bases; bases outside gene matches: 9. Per the germline V gene, CDR1 is LNHDA and CDR2 is SQIVND (reference sequence). The CDR3 DNA reads TGTGCCAGTAGTCCCACAGGGGATGGTCACTATGGCTACACCTTC. Its translation: CASSPTGDGHYGYTF.

The rearrangement joins TRBV28 to TRBJ1-5; D not resolved. The germline CDR1 and CDR2 sequences are MDHEN and SYDVKM. V was shortened by 3 bases and J by 2 bases, with 8 bases between the two germline ends. The CDR3 is 14 amino acids. This CDR3 is CASSLRARNQPQHF. The CDR3 bases are TGTGCCAGCAGTTTGAGGGCACGCAATCAGCCCCAGCATTTT.

In DNA, the CDR3 is TGTGCCAGCAGCTCCAGGCCAAACACTGAAGCTTTCTTT. Protein: CASSSRPNTEAFF. This chain links TRBV5-5 with TRBJ1-1; no definite D call. The CDR3 covers 13 residues. Germline V lookup: CDR1 SGHKS, CDR2 YYEKEE (reference sequence). Deletions cut 3 bases from V and 2 bases from J, with 8 bases between.

For the CDR3, the DNA is TGTGCCAGCAGTTTCGGCAGGGGAAGTGGTCAGCCCCAGCATTTT. It translates to CASSFGRGSGQPQHF. V usage is TRBV28 and J usage is TRBJ1-5; D might be TRBD1 (6 bases). Deletions cut 3 bases from V and 6 bases from J, with 15 bases between. CDR3 size: 15 residues. CDR1 MDHEN and CDR2 SYDVKM come from the germline V gene.

A single count supports this clone. The rearrangement uses TRBV5-5 and TRBJ2-7, with D unresolved. The CDR3 loop spans 14 amino acids. CDR1 and CDR2 from the germline V gene are SGHKS and YYEKEE (reference sequence). V lost 1 base and J lost 6, with 14 bases in between. The CDR3 nucleotides read TGTGCCAGCAGCTTGCGGGTACTGTTCAGCGAGCAGTACTTC. Its translation: CASSLRVLFSEQYF.

This clone was counted a single time. This rearrangement joins TRBV6-2 or TRBV6-3 to TRBJ1-6; 8 bases are a match to TRBD1. Germline V gene lookup returns CDR1 MNHEY and CDR2 SVGEGT. There are 14 residues in the CDR3. The V gene end was trimmed by 6 bases and the J gene end by 5 bases; junction bases not matched to a gene: 3. The CDR3 DNA follows: TGTGCCAGCAGCCGGGACAGGAATAATTCACCCCTCCACTTT. The encoded protein is CASSRDRNNSPLHF.

CDR3 protein: CASSPGRAGGTEAFF. The CDR3 nucleotides read TGTGCCAGCAGCCCCGGTCGGGCCGGGGGCACTGAAGCTTTCTTT. The chain is built from TRBV6-5 and TRBJ1-1; possible D gene TRBD1, 5 bases. In germline, CDR1 is MNHEY, CDR2 SVGAGI. Trimming left V 6 bases short and J 4 bases short, with 18 bases between. The CDR3 spans 15 residues.

The chain has TRBV7-7 and TRBJ2-2; D might be TRBD1 (6 bases). The CDR3 spans 14 residues. CDR1 is SSHAT and CDR2 is FNYEAQ in the germline V gene (reference sequence). Trimming took off 5 bases at V and 5 bases at J, with 12 bases between the two ends. DNA for the CDR3: TGTGCCAGCAGCCTCAGGGGATTGACCGGGGAGCTGTTTTTT. As protein: CASSLRGLTGELFF.

The sample holds a few counts of this clone. The chain employs TRBV6-5 and TRBJ1-3; a possible D gene is TRBD1 (5 bases). The CDR3 is 16 amino acids. Between the trimmed V and J ends, which lost 4 bases and 0 bases, there was a span of 13 bases. In germline, CDR1 is MNHEY, CDR2 SVGAGI. CDR3 residues: CASSSRRGSSGNTIYF. For the CDR3, the DNA is TGTGCCAGCAGTTCTAGGCGGGGGAGCTCTGGAAACACCATATATTTT.

This clone was picked up a small number of times. This chain links TRBV6-6 with TRBJ2-1; tentative D call: TRBD1 (6 bases). The CDR3 is 16 amino acids. CDR1 and CDR2 from the germline V gene are MNHNY and SVGAGI (reference sequence). The V gene lost 5 bases and the J gene lost 0 bases, with 14 bases spanning the gap. The CDR3 region is CASSPRGPSSYNEQFF. The CDR3 DNA sequence: TGTGCCAGCAGTCCCAGGGGACCGAGCTCCTACAATGAGCAGTTCTTC.

This clone has a single count. The chain employs TRBV18 and TRBJ2-2, with D possibly being TRBD1 (5 bases). This CDR3 is 16 amino acids long. Germline CDR1 KGHSH, CDR2 LQKENI. V was trimmed by 4 bases and J by 1 base, leaving 13 bases between them. CDR3 in DNA: TGTGCCAGCTCACGAAACGGCAGGGAGAACACCGGGGAGCTGTTTTTT. This translates into CASSRNGRENTGELFF.

J is TRBJ2-3 and V is TRBV5-1; D remains ambiguous. Trimming cost V 6 bases and J 4 bases, with 12 bases left between them. This CDR3 spans 13 amino acids. CDR1 is SGHRS, CDR2 YFSETQ, per germline. CDR3 nucleotide sequence: TGCGCCAGCACATCAGGCTCGGCAGATACGCAGTATTTT. Residues: CASTSGSADTQYF.

The chain carries TRBV7-6 and TRBJ1-1; 9 bases agree with TRBD1. Losses at the gene ends were 4 bases for V and 4 bases for J; bases not matched to a gene: 7. CDR3 size: 15 residues. Per germline, CDR1 SGHVS and CDR2 FNYEAQ. This chain's CDR3 is CASSSMTGGSTEAFF. CDR3 DNA: TGTGCCAGCAGCTCTATGACAGGGGGGAGCACTGAAGCTTTCTTT.

The V gene is TRBV29-1, the J gene TRBJ1-1, with D unresolved. The CDR3 sequence is 12 residues long. V lost 0 bases and J 5 bases, leaving 7 bases between the germline ends. The germline gives CDR1 SQVTM, CDR2 ANQGSEA. DNA of the CDR3: TGCAGCGTTGAAGAGAGGCGGACTGAAGCTTTCTTT. Protein: CSVEERRTEAFF.

This chain links TRBV28 with TRBJ1-2; perhaps TRBD1 as D (6 bases). Looked up from germline, CDR1 is MDHEN and CDR2 is SYDVKM. The CDR3 runs to 11 residues. The ends were cut back, 6 bases at V and 8 bases at J, with 10 bases in the middle. The CDR3 region has the DNA TGTGCCAGCAGCTACAGGGAAGGCTACACCTTC. Translating gives CASSYREGYTF.

The rearrangement joins TRBV11-2 to TRBJ2-1, with a possible D match to TRBD2 (6 bases). Germline V CDR1 and CDR2: SGHAT, FQNNGV. The CDR3 sequence is 14 residues long. V lost 3 bases, J lost 8 bases, and 14 bases lay in between. CDR3: CASSFPSRGYEQFF. In DNA, the CDR3 is TGTGCCAGCAGCTTTCCCTCACGGGGGTATGAGCAGTTCTTC. Filled out from reference TRBV11-2 and TRBJ2-1, the complete variable domain reads EAGVAQSPRYKIIEKRQSVAFWCNPISGHATLYWYQQILGQGPKLLIQFQNNGVVDDSQLPKDRFSAERLKGVDSTLKIQPAKLEDSAVYLCASSFPSRGYEQFFGPGTRLTVL.